This TCR beta chain stems from a study of CD8+ T cells in alopecia areata. Across the study: Administration of oral tofacitinib to treated patients was at 5 to 10 mg twice daily.

Germline CDR1 and CDR2: MNHNS and SASEGT. V lost 5 bases, J lost 2 bases, and 6 bases lay in between. The CDR3 has 13 residues. Sequencing templates came from extracted RNA that was reverse transcribed into cDNA. Clones were sequenced by immunoSEQ multiplex PCR, and TCRdb holds only the in-frame ones, with some missing. The sample lists about 180,000 clones; 67% were seen once. Punch biopsies of lesional scalp, plus peripheral blood, were taken from alopecia areata patients. The authors sorted CD4+ and CD8+ T cells from PBMCs. The V and J genes are TRBV6-1 and TRBJ2-2; no clear D gene. The receptor's source is a human donor with alopecia areata. Material: CD8+ T cells sorted from blood, obtained at week 0. The CDR3 bases are TGTGCCAGCAGTCGGAGAAACACCGGGGAGCTGTTTTTT. This sequence encodes CASSRRNTGELFF.